The 9 T cell receptor beta chains in this list originate from one sample, sequenced in a study of T cell repertoires in cytomegalovirus infection. These receptors lack a known antigen. TCRdb redid the calling of the reads with MiXCR, one entry per CDR3 protein. The sample includes 100,000 or so distinct CDR3 sequences, approximately 30% seen only once; the top ten take over 60%. The specimen was CD8+ T cells from cultured PBMCs, collected from culture after CMV antigen stimulation. Receptor source: a human donor in good health (CMV status not recorded). Some clones in this sample may be carry-over from other donors' samples.

This chain uses TRBV12-3 or TRBV12-4 with TRBJ2-7; 12 bases line up with TRBD2. The CDR3 is 16 residues long. Losses at the gene ends were 3 bases for V and 2 bases for J; bases not matched to a gene: 5. The CDR3, as DNA: TGTGCCAGCAGTTTTTCGCCTAGCGGGGGGGCCTACGAGCAGTACTTC. Translating gives CASSFSPSGGAYEQYF.

This clonotype was detected ten times or more. This chain joins TRBV7-9 and TRBJ2-5; TRBD2 agrees at 12 bases. Germline V gene lookup returns CDR1 SEHNR and CDR2 FQNEAQ (reference sequence). V trimming: 8 bases; J trimming: 6 bases; junction bases outside the gene matches: 4. The CDR3 extends over 13 amino acids. As DNA, the CDR3 is TGTGCCAGCGGGGGACTAGCGGGCCAGACCCAGTACTTC. Translating gives CASGGLAGQTQYF.

This clonotype has a count of ten or more. This sequence joins TRBV7-9 and TRBJ2-5; possibly TRBD1 or TRBD2 for D (6 bases each). In germline, CDR1 is SEHNR, CDR2 FQNEAQ (reference sequence). This CDR3 comprises 14 residues. V was trimmed by 6 bases and J by 4 bases, leaving 15 bases between them. The CDR3 DNA is TGTGCCAGCAGTCCCCCGAGGGGGGTAGAGACCCAGTACTTC. Protein: CASSPPRGVETQYF. The full variable domain, rest sourced from reference TRBV7-9 and TRBJ2-5, is DTGVSQNPRHKITKRGQNVTFRCDPISEHNRLYWYRQTLGQGPEFLTYFQNEAQLEKSRLLSDRFSAERPKGSFSTLEIQRTEQGDSAMYLCASSPPRGVETQYFGPGTRLLVL.

The table lists this clonotype with a few counts. The gene calls are TRBV19 and TRBJ1-2; D gene uncertain. The CDR3 runs to 12 residues. The germline V gene encodes CDR1 LNHDA and CDR2 SQIVND (reference sequence). Between the trimmed V and J ends, which lost 5 bases and 0 bases, there was a span of 4 bases. The CDR3 is CASSAANYGYTF. CDR3 coding DNA: TGTGCCAGTAGTGCAGCTAACTATGGCTACACCTTC.

J is TRBJ2-7 and V is TRBV9, with D maybe TRBD2 (7 bases). CDR1 SGDLS and CDR2 YYNGEE come from the germline V gene. This CDR3 is 16 amino acids long. The V gene lost 6 bases and the J gene lost 0 bases, with 19 bases spanning the gap. The CDR3 reads CASTRGASGLSYEQYF. CDR3 DNA: TGTGCCAGCACCCGGGGGGCTAGCGGACTCTCCTACGAGCAGTACTTC. Full variable domain (remainder filled in from reference TRBV9 and TRBJ2-7): DSGVTQTPKHLITATGQRVTLRCSPRSGDLSVYWYQQSLDQGLQFLIQYYNGEERAKGNILERFSAQQFPDLHSELNLSSLELGDSALYFCASTRGASGLSYEQYFGPGTRLTVT.

This clonotype was seen a handful of times. The rearrangement links TRBV19 to TRBJ1-1, with D uncertain. V gave up 9 bases and J gave up 0 bases, with 11 bases separating them. CDR1 LNHDA and CDR2 SQIVND come from the germline V gene (reference sequence). The CDR3 has 13 residues. CDR3 bases: TGTGCCAGCATGCGGGAGATGAACACTGAAGCTTTCTTT. Its protein product is CASMREMNTEAFF.

The rearrangement joins TRBV6-6 to TRBJ2-7, with 8 bases aligning to TRBD1. Trimming cost V 5 bases and J 7 bases; bases outside gene matches: 13. Per germline, CDR1 MNHNY and CDR2 SVGAGI (reference sequence). The CDR3 is 15 residues long. CDR3 loop: CASSALGRGQEEQYF. CDR3 sequence (DNA): TGTGCCAGCAGTGCCCTCGGCAGGGGGCAAGAGGAGCAGTACTTC.

V gene TRBV6-8 combines with J gene TRBJ2-1; 9 positions agree with TRBD1. Germline CDR1 reads MNHGY; CDR2 reads SAAAGT. J lost 0 bases, V lost 5 bases, and 5 bases had no gene match. The CDR3 spans 16 residues. As DNA, the CDR3 is TGTGCCAGCAGTCCCGGACAGGGGATCTCCTACAATGAGCAGTTCTTC. Translating gives CASSPGQGISYNEQFF.

Only a few counts were recorded for this clonotype. The CDR3 loop reads CAISEASSNTEAFF. CDR3 nucleotides: TGTGCCATCAGTGAGGCCAGCTCCAACACTGAAGCTTTCTTT. V is TRBV10-3 and J is TRBJ1-1; D uncertain. This CDR3 comprises 14 residues. Germline assignment: CDR1 ENHRY and CDR2 SYGVKD. V shed 2 bases and J shed 2 bases, with 9 bases lying between them.